These T cell receptor beta chains were read from a single sample in a study of blood T cell repertoires in COVID-19. Sequenced by immunoSEQ multiplex PCR; TCRdb stores in-frame clones only, minus some. The sample carries roughly 240,000 clones, 86% recorded once. The source material was peripheral blood. The receptors were sampled from a woman aged 55-70 years who had recovered from COVID-19. Both conserved end residues are part of each CDR3. D genes are given only for firm matches. Rows give clone size only sometimes, using once, few, many, or a class for an expanded clone.

>NA|TRBJ2-5|TRBV9|NA
TGTGCCAGCAGCGTAGTCGGACAGTCCGTGGGAAAAGAGACCCAGTACTTC
CASSVVGQSVGKETQYF
>NA|TRBJ1-5|TRBV6-5|NA
TGTGCCAGCAGCCGGGACTCGGGCAATCAGCCCCAGCATTTT
CASSRDSGNQPQHF
>NA|TRBJ1-6|TRBV6-6|NA
TGTGCCAGCAGTTACAGGTCAGGGAATAATTCACCCCTCCACTTT
CASSYRSGNNSPLHF
>NA|TRBJ2-7|TRBV28|NA
TGTGCCAGCGGGGGCCTCTACTACGAGCAGTACTTC
CASGGLYYEQYF
>few|TRBJ1-6|TRBV9|NA
TGTGCCAGCAGCGTAGGGCAGGCGTATAATTCACCCCTCCACTTT
CASSVGQAYNSPLHF
>few|TRBJ1-1|TRBV28|NA
TGTGCCAGCAGCCGACCGGGACAAGAAAAGAGTTTT
CASSRPGQEKSF
>NA|TRBJ2-7|TRBV7-8|TRBD2
TGTGCCAGCAGCTTAGAAGAGGGGACTAGCGGGGGTTATGGTTCCTACGAGCAGTACTTC
CASSLEEGTSGGYGSYEQYF
>NA|TRBJ1-2|TRBV3-1/TRBV3-2|NA
TGTGCCAGCTTCTCCAGGGATATCTATGGCTACACCTTC
CASFSRDIYGYTF
>NA|TRBJ1-5|TRBV11-2|NA
TGTGCCAGCAGCACGCGACAGGCGGGCAGCAATCAGCCCCAGCATTTT
CASSTRQAGSNQPQHF
>few|TRBJ1-3|TRBV7-9|NA
TGTGCCTCCGACATCGGGGGAGGACGCACCATATATTTT
CASDIGGGRTIYF
>NA|TRBJ1-5|TRBV28|NA
TGTGCCAGCAGTTTTCCCGGGGGGTCCTCGCGGCCCCAGCATTTT
CASSFPGGSSRPQHF
>NA|TRBJ2-5|TRBV18|NA
TGTGCCAGCTCACCGGGAACAGGGAAAGAGACCCAGTACTTC
CASSPGTGKETQYF
>NA|TRBJ1-2|TRBV4-3|NA
TGCGCCAGCAGCCAGGGGAGGCGGGGCTGGCTTTATGGCTACACCTTC
CASSQGRRGWLYGYTF
>NA|TRBJ2-2|TRBV4-1|NA
TGCGCCAGCAGCCAAGTTATTTGGCAGGCCCTCCTAATCGGCGGGGGGGAGCTGTTTTTT
CASSQVIWQALLIGGGELFF
>NA|TRBJ1-1|TRBV12-3/TRBV12-4|TRBD1
TGTGCCAGTGACCAGGGGGCGACTGAAGCTTTCTTT
CASDQGATEAFF
>NA|TRBJ2-3|TRBV28|NA
TGTGCCAGCGGACAAACCAGGAGCAGCACAGATACGCAGTATTTT
CASGQTRSSTDTQYF
>NA|TRBJ2-3|TRBV5-8|NA
TGTGCCAGTACCCGGGACTCCCCCACAGATACGCAGTATTTT
CASTRDSPTDTQYF
>NA|TRBJ1-1|TRBV11-2|NA
TGTGCCGAAATTCAGGGGACGAACACTGAAGCTTTCTTT
CAEIQGTNTEAFF
>NA|TRBJ2-5|TRBV7-8|TRBD2
TGTGCCAGCAGGGCGGGGAGGGACCAAGAGACCCAGTACTTC
CASRAGRDQETQYF
>NA|TRBJ1-1|TRBV18|NA
TGTGCCAGCTCACCACCGACGGGGGGCTCCGGCGCTGAAGCTTTCTTT
CASSPPTGGSGAEAFF
>NA|TRBJ2-1|TRBV19|TRBD1
TGTGCCAGTAGTCCACGACAGGGGAGGTGGGAGCAGTTCTTC
CASSPRQGRWEQFF
>NA|TRBJ1-2|TRBV7-2|NA
TGTGCCAGCAGCCCAGAGACTAGTAACTATGGCTACACCTTC
CASSPETSNYGYTF
>few|TRBJ1-6|TRBV7-2|TRBD1
TGTGCCAGCAGCTTGGACGGGACAGGGGGTAATTCACCCCTCCACTTT
CASSLDGTGGNSPLHF
>few|TRBJ2-1|TRBV12-3/TRBV12-4|NA
TGTGCCAGCAGCCAACAGCCGACTAGTGAGCAGTTCTTC
CASSQQPTSEQFF